This T cell receptor beta chain stems from a study of graft-versus-host responses after intestinal transplantation. The overall study: Anti-thymocyte globulin induction was given to all recipients, followed by tacrolimus and steroids for three to four years.

Produced via immunoSEQ multiplex PCR; TCRdb's table is partial and in-frame only. This table holds 45,000 to 60,000 clones, approximately 96% found once. Per germline, CDR1 SGHNT and CDR2 YENEEA. Trimming shortened V by 1 base and J by 0 bases, and 7 bases separated the two germline ends. The CDR3 is made up of 15 amino acids. Study-wide results and limits: GvH clones surfaced in recipient marrow, some emerging earlier in ileum or blood.

Of note for this clone: Antigen unknown.

This chain uses TRBV11-3 with TRBJ1-3; D gene ambiguous. This clonotype was obtained from a human donor who was the organ donor for an intestinal transplant. This specimen consisted of unstimulated CD8+ T cells sorted from spleen or lymph node cells, obtained before transplant. The CDR3: CASSLGRSSGNTIYF. For the CDR3, the DNA is TGTGCCAGCAGCTTAGGACGAAGCTCTGGAAACACCATATATTTT.